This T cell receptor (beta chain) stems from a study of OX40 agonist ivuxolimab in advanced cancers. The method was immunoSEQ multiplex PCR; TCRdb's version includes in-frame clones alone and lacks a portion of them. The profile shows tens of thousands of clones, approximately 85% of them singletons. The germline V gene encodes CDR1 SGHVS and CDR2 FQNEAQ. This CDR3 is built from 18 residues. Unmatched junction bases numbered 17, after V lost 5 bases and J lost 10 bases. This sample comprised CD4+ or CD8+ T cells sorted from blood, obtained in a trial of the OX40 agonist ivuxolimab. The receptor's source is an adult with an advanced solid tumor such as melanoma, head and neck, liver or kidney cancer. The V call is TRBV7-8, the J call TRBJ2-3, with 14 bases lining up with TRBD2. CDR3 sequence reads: CASSTQRGLAGDRGAQYF. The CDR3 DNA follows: TGTGCCAGCAGCACACAGCGGGGACTAGCGGGAGACCGCGGGGCGCAGTATTTT.